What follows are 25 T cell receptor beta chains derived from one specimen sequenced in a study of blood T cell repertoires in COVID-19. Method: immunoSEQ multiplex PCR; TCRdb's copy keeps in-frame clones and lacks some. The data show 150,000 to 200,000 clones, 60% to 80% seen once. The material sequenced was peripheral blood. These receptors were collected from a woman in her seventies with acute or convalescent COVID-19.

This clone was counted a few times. This CDR3 reads CASSQEEFYEQYF. DNA for the CDR3: TGCGCCAGCAGCCAAGAGGAGTTCTACGAGCAGTACTTC. The rearrangement links TRBV4-1 to TRBJ2-7, with no clear D. Looked up from germline, CDR1 is MGHRA and CDR2 is YSYEKL. The V gene lost 0 bases and the J gene lost 3 bases, with 6 bases spanning the gap. This CDR3 has 13 residues.

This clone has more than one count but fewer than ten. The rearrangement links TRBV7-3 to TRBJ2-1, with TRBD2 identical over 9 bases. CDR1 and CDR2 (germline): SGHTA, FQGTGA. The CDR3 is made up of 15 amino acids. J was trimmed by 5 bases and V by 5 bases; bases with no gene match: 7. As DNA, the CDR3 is TGTGCCAGCAGCCTTAGCGGGAGTCTCAACAATGAGCAGTTCTTC. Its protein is CASSLSGSLNNEQFF.

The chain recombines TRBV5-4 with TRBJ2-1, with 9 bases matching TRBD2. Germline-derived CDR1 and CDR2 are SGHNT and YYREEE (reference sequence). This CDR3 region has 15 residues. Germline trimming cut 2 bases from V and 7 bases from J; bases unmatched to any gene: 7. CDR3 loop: CASSFAGGPRNEQFF. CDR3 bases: TGTGCCAGCAGCTTTGCGGGAGGGCCTCGAAATGAGCAGTTCTTC.

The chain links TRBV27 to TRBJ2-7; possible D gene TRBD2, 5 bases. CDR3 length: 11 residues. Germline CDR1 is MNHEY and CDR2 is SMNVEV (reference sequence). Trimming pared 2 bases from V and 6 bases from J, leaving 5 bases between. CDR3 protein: CASSLGLEQYF. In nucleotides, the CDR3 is TGTGCCAGCAGTTTAGGACTCGAGCAGTACTTC.

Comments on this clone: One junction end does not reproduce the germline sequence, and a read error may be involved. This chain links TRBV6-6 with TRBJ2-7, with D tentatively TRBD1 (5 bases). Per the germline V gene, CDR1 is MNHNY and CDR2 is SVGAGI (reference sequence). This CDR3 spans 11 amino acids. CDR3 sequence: CASRDGQPTIF. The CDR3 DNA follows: TGTGCCAGCAGGGACGGACAACCGACGATTTTC.

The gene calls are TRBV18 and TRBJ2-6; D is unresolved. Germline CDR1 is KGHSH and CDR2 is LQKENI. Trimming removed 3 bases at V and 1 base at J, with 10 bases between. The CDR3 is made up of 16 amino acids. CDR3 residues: CASSPQMVSGANVLTF. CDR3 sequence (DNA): TGTGCCAGCTCACCCCAGATGGTTTCTGGGGCCAACGTCCTGACTTTC.

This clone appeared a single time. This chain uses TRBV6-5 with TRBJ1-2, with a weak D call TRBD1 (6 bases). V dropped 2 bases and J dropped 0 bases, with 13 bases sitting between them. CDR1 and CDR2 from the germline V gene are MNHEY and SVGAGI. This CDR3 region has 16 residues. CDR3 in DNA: TGTGCCAGCAGTTACGGCTTACAGGGAACTAACTATGGCTACACCTTC. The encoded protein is CASSYGLQGTNYGYTF.

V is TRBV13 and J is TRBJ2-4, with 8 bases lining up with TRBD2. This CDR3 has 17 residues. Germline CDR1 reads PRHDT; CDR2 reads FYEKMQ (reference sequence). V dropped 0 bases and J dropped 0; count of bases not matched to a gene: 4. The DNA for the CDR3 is TGTGCCAGCAGCTTAGGGAGGGGACTAGTAGCCAAAAACATTCAGTACTTC. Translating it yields CASSLGRGLVAKNIQYF.

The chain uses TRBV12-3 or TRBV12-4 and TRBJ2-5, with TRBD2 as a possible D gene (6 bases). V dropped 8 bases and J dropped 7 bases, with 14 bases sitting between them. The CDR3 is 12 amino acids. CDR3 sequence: CASGRSGGTQYF. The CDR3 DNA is TGTGCCAGCGGACGATCCGGGGGGACCCAGTACTTC.

The CDR3 coding sequence is TGTGCCAGCTCACCCTTAGGGACAGGGTCCACTGAAGCTTTCTTT. Residues: CASSPLGTGSTEAFF. The chain has TRBV18 and TRBJ1-1; 9 nucleotides align to TRBD1. V lost 3 bases to trimming and J lost 4 bases; unmatched junction nucleotides: 6. The CDR3 spans 15 residues. CDR1 is KGHSH, CDR2 LQKENI, per germline.

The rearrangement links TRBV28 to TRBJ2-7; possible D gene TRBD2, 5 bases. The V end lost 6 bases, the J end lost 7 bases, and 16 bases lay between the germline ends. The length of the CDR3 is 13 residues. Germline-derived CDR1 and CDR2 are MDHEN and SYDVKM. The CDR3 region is CASRVSARREQYF. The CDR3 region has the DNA TGTGCCAGCAGGGTCAGCGCGAGGAGGGAGCAGTACTTC.

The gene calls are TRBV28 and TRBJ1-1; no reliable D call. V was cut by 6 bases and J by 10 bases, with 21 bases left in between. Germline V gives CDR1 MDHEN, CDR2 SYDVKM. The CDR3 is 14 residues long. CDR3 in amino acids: CASRTIRQRVRAFF. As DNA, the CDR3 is TGTGCCAGCAGAACCATACGCCAGAGGGTAAGAGCTTTCTTT.

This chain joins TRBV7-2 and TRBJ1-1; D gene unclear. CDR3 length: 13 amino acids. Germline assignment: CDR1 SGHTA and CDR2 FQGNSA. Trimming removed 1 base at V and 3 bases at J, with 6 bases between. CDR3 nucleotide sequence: TGTGCCAGCAGCTTAGGCCGGTACACTGAAGCTTTCTTT. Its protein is CASSLGRYTEAFF.

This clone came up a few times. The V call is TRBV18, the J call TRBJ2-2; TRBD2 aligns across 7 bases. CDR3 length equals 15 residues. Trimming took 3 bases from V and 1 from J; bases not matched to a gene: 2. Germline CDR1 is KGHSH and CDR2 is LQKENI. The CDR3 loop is CASSPGLQNTGELFF. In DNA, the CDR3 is TGTGCCAGCTCACCGGGACTACAGAACACCGGGGAGCTGTTTTTT. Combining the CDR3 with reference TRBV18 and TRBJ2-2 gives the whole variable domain NAGVMQNPRHLVRRRGQEARLRCSPMKGHSHVYWYRQLPEEGLKFMVYLQKENIIDESGMPKERFSAEFPKEGPSILRIQQVVRGDSAAYFCASSPGLQNTGELFFGEGSRLTVL.

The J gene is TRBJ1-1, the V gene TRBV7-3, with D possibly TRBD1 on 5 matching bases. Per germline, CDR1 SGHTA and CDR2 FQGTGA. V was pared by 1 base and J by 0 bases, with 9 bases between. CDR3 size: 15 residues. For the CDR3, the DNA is TGTGCCAGCAGCTTAATGCCAGGGATGAACACTGAAGCTTTCTTT. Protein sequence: CASSLMPGMNTEAFF.

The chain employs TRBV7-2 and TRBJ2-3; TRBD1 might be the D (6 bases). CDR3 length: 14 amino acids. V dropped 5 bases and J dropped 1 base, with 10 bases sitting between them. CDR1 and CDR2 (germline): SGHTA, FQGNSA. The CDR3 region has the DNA TGTGCCAGCAGCCCGGACAGACGCACAGATACGCAGTATTTT. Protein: CASSPDRRTDTQYF.

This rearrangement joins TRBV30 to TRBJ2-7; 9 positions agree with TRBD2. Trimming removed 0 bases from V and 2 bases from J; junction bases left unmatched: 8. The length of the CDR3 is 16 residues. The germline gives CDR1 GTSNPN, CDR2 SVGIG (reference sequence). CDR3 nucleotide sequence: TGTGCCTGGAGTGTAAAAGAGGCGGGAGGGCCCTACGAGCAGTACTTC. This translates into CAWSVKEAGGPYEQYF.

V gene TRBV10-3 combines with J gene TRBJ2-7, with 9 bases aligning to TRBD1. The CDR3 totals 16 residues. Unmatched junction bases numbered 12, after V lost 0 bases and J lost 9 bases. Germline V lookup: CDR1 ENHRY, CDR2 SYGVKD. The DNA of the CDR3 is TGTGCCATCAGTGAGTCTGGACAGGGGAGCCGTCGTAGGCAGTACTTC. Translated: CAISESGQGSRRRQYF.

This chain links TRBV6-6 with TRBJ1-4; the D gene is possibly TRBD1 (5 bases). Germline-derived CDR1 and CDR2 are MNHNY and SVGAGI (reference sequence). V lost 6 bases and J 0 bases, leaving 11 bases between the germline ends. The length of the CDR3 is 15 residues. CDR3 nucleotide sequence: TGTGCCAGCAGCGCCACAGGATCAACTAATGAAAAACTGTTTTTT. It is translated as CASSATGSTNEKLFF.

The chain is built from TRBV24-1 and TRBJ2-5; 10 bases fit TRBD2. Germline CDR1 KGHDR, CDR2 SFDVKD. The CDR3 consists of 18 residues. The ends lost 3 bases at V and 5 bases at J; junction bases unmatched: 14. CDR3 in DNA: TGTGCCACCAGTGATCAAAGAGGAGCGGGAGGGTTTTATGAGACCCAGTACTTC. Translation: CATSDQRGAGGFYETQYF.

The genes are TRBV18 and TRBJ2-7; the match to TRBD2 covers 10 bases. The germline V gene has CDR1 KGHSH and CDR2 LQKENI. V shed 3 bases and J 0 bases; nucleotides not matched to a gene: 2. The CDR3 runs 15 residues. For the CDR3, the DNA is TGTGCCAGCTCACCGAGCGGGAGGGACTCCTACGAGCAGTACTTC. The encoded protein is CASSPSGRDSYEQYF.

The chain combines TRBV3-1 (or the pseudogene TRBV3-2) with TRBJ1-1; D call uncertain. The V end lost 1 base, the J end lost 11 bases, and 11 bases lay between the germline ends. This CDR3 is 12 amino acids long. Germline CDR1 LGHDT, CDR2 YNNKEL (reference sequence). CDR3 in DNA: TGTGCCAGCAGCCAAGGTTGGAGTGTTGCTTTCTTT. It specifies CASSQGWSVAFF.

The CDR3 DNA follows: TGTGCCAGTAGCCAAGCCCTTAATCAGCCCCAGCATTTT. Amino acid sequence: CASSQALNQPQHF. V and J are TRBV19 and TRBJ1-5; D is uncertain. V lost 6 bases and J 4 bases, leaving 10 bases between the germline ends. The CDR3 spans 13 residues. CDR1 and CDR2 (germline): LNHDA, SQIVND (reference sequence).

The CDR3 spells CATSDPGLAGRKGGSYNEQFF. The CDR3 bases are TGTGCCACCAGTGATCCGGGACTAGCGGGACGTAAAGGGGGGTCCTACAATGAGCAGTTCTTC. The V call is TRBV24-1, the J call TRBJ2-1; 13 bases align to TRBD2. V shed 3 bases, J shed 1 base, and the junction held 14 bases outside the gene matches. This CDR3 region has 21 residues. Looked up from germline, CDR1 is KGHDR and CDR2 is SFDVKD.

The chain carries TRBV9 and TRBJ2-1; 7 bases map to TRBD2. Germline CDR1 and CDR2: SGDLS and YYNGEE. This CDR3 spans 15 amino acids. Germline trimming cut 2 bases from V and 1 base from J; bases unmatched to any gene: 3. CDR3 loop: CASSVGTISYNEQFF. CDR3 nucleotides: TGTGCCAGCAGCGTCGGGACTATTTCCTACAATGAGCAGTTCTTC.